Each of the 10 T cell receptor beta chains below was sequenced from the same sample in a study of blood T cell repertoires in COVID-19. Produced via immunoSEQ multiplex PCR; TCRdb's table is partial and in-frame only. The sample gives about 190,000 clones, 82% of which show up once; 10% to 13% is in the top ten. The specimen sequenced was peripheral blood. Every receptor here comes from an elderly woman with active or convalescent COVID-19.

This chain connects TRBV11-2 to TRBJ1-4; 9 bases are shared with TRBD1. The CDR3 has 17 residues. The J segment lost 2 bases and the V segment lost 5 bases, leaving 9 bases of the junction unmatched. Germline CDR1 reads SGHAT; CDR2 reads FQNNGV. Here the CDR3 DNA reads TGTGCCAGCAGCCACTACAGGGGGCACTGGACTAATGAAAAACTGTTTTTT. Amino acid sequence: CASSHYRGHWTNEKLFF.

The V and J genes are TRBV5-1 and TRBJ1-3, with 9 bases matching TRBD1. The CDR3 sequence is 15 residues long. Unmatched junction bases numbered 5, after V lost 7 bases and J lost 0 bases. Germline assignment: CDR1 SGHRS and CDR2 YFSETQ. This CDR3 is CASCPDRGSGNTIYF. The CDR3 DNA sequence: TGCGCCAGCTGCCCGGACAGGGGCTCTGGAAACACCATATATTTT.

This chain links TRBV6-6 with TRBJ1-2, with TRBD1 matching over 8 bases. Trimming took 7 bases from V and 3 from J; bases not matched to a gene: 7. The CDR3 has 14 amino acids. Germline V gene lookup returns CDR1 MNHNY and CDR2 SVGAGI (reference sequence). Here the CDR3 DNA reads TGTGCCAGCATCCTAACAGGGGGGTACTATGGCTACACCTTC. Its translation: CASILTGGYYGYTF.

The V call is TRBV18, the J call TRBJ1-5, with TRBD1 as a possible D gene (6 bases). Germline assignment: CDR1 KGHSH and CDR2 LQKENI. This CDR3 has 15 amino acids. V was trimmed by 4 bases and J by 4 bases, leaving 14 bases between them. CDR3: CASSLQGTGNQPQHF. In DNA form, the CDR3 reads TGTGCCAGCTCACTACAGGGAACAGGGAATCAGCCCCAGCATTTT. Variable domain in full (rest from reference TRBV18 and TRBJ1-5): NAGVMQNPRHLVRRRGQEARLRCSPMKGHSHVYWYRQLPEEGLKFMVYLQKENIIDESGMPKERFSAEFPKEGPSILRIQQVVRGDSAAYFCASSLQGTGNQPQHFGDGTRLSIL.

The chain recombines TRBV5-4 with TRBJ1-3; D ambiguous. With 0 bases removed from V and 3 bases from J, the gap between germline ends came to 13 bases. The CDR3 consists of 16 residues. Germline CDR1 SGHNT, CDR2 YYREEE (reference sequence). CDR3 DNA: TGTGCCAGCAGCTTGGACCCAGGTTCTGGTGGAAACACCATATATTTT. As protein: CASSLDPGSGGNTIYF.

V gene TRBV10-3 combines with J gene TRBJ2-7, with unresolved D. The CDR3 length is 13 residues. Germline V gene lookup returns CDR1 ENHRY and CDR2 SYGVKD. With 4 bases removed from V and 5 bases from J, the gap between germline ends came to 12 bases. The CDR3 DNA reads TGTGCCATCAGTGGGAGAGTCCTCGACGAGCAGTACTTC. This translates into CAISGRVLDEQYF.

V and J are TRBV7-8 and TRBJ1-1, with D possibly TRBD1 on 6 matching bases. The V gene lost 5 bases and the J gene lost 4 bases, with 14 bases spanning the gap. Germline CDR1 is SGHVS and CDR2 is FQNEAQ. CDR3 length: 14 amino acids. CDR3: CASSRDTLSTEAFF. The CDR3 DNA sequence: TGTGCCAGCAGCCGGGACACCCTGAGCACTGAAGCTTTCTTT.

This clone was counted a single time. V gene TRBV9 combines with J gene TRBJ2-7; 7 bases align to TRBD2. The germline V gene has CDR1 SGDLS and CDR2 YYNGEE. The length of the CDR3 is 13 residues. Trimming took 2 bases from V and 4 from J; bases not matched to a gene: 3. The CDR3 here is CASSVAGEYEQYF. In DNA, the CDR3 is TGTGCCAGCAGCGTGGCGGGAGAATACGAGCAGTACTTC.

V usage is TRBV29-1 and J usage is TRBJ2-3, with 9 bases that match TRBD1. The germline V gene encodes CDR1 SQVTM and CDR2 ANQGSEA. This CDR3 is built from 15 residues. The junction had 5 bases not matched to a gene; V was cut back by 2 bases and J by 2 bases. CDR3 amino acids: CSVERNRGLTDTQYF. The CDR3 DNA reads TGCAGCGTTGAAAGGAACAGGGGGCTCACAGATACGCAGTATTTT.

This clone was seen a handful of times. This chain joins TRBV7-9 and TRBJ1-1, with a weak D call TRBD1 (5 bases). The germline V gene encodes CDR1 SEHNR and CDR2 FQNEAQ (reference sequence). V gave up 8 bases and J gave up 3 bases, with 13 bases separating them. The CDR3 has 13 residues. The CDR3 here is CASYYKGYTEAFF. Here the CDR3 DNA reads TGTGCCAGCTATTACAAGGGGTACACTGAAGCTTTCTTT.